This T cell receptor (beta chain) comes out of a study of blood T cell repertoires in COVID-19. Overall study context: Sites in the United States, Italy and Spain provided acute and convalescent COVID-19 samples.

Looked up from germline, CDR1 is LNHDA and CDR2 is SQIVND (reference sequence). The CDR3 is 15 amino acids. Losses at the gene ends were 1 base for V and 5 bases for J; bases not matched to a gene: 5. The protocol was immunoSEQ multiplex PCR, while the TCRdb copy is restricted to in-frame clones and leaves out a portion. The table has just over 250,000 clones, around 84% seen once. The study recruited people aged roughly 18 to 89 years across approximately 25 US areas. Grouping used clinical history reported by participants in a survey and questionnaire. This receptor was obtained from a man in his thirties or forties with acute COVID-19. The V call is TRBV19, the J call TRBJ2-1; TRBD2 matches 7 bases. Sequencing used PBMCs or T cells enriched from blood (not recorded which). CDR3 nucleotides: TGTGCCAGTAGTATAGGTGGGGGGGACCACAATGAGCAGTTCTTC. Amino acids: CASSIGGGDHNEQFF.